What follows is one T cell receptor (beta chain) and its context. Its target is not known. Peripheral blood genomic DNA, not sorted cells or RNA, was the template. Rearranged V-D-J TRB sequences were amplified with a mixed TRB-A/B primer pool. MiXCR, applied by TCRdb to the multiplex PCR reads, yields one record per CDR3 protein. The sample includes some 8,000 distinct CDR3 sequences, approximately 40% of them seen just once. This sample was included in a study of T cell repertoires in aging, cancer and after chemotherapy. Study-wide background: Donors were grouped into six age bands spanning 30 or younger through 70 or older.

Study results and limitations: Healthy donors lost TCR diversity with age mainly through richness, cancer patients through richness and evenness. Median generation probability rose over the chemotherapy interval in each cancer cohort, suggesting rebound thymic output.

This clonotype was sampled from a human donor in good health. Sequenced sample: blood.

The DNA of the CDR3 is TGTGCCAGCAGCTTAGAACAGGAAGATACGCAGTATTTT. Encoded protein: CASSLEQEDTQYF. The chain combines TRBV7-2 with TRBJ2-3; D may be TRBD1 (5 bases). This CDR3 spans 13 amino acids. Trimming left V 1 base short and J 5 bases short, with 7 bases between. Germline CDR1 reads SGHTA; CDR2 reads FQGNSA.